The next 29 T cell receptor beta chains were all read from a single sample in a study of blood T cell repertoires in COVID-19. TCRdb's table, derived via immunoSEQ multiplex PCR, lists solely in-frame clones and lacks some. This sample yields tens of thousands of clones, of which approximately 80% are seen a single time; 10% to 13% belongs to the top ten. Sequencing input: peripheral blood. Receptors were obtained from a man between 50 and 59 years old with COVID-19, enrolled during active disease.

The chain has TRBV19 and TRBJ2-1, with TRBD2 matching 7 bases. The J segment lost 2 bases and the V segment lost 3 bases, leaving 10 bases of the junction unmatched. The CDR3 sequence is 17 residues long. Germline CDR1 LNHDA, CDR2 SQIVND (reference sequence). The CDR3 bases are TGTGCCAGTAGTATCTCCTCGGTGGGAGGGGCCTACAATGAGCAGTTCTTC. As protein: CASSISSVGGAYNEQFF. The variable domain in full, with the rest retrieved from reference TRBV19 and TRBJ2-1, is DGGITQSPKYLFRKEGQNVTLSCEQNLNHDAMYWYRQDPGQGLRLIYYSQIVNDFQKGDIAEGYSVSREKKESFPLTVTSAQKNPTAFYLCASSISSVGGAYNEQFFGPGTRLTVL.

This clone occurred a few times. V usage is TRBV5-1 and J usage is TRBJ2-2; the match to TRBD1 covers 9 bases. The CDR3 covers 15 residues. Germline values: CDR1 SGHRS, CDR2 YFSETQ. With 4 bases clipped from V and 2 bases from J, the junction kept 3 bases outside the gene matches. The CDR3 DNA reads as TGCGCCAGCAGCCGGGACAGGGCAAACACCGGGGAGCTGTTTTTT. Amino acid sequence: CASSRDRANTGELFF.

CDR3 sequence: CASSLGGGTEAFF. In DNA form, the CDR3 reads TGTGCCAGCAGTTTGGGCGGGGGGACTGAAGCTTTCTTT. The chain is built from TRBV27 and TRBJ1-1, with TRBD1 as a possible D gene (5 bases). This CDR3 has 13 residues. Germline CDR1 is MNHEY and CDR2 is SMNVEV (reference sequence). V dropped 3 bases and J dropped 5 bases, with 10 bases sitting between them.

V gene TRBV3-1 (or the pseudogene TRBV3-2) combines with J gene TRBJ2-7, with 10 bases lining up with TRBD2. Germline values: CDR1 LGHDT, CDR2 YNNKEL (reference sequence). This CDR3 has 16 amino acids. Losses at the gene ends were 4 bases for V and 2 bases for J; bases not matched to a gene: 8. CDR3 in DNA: TGTGCCAGCAGCCGTGGAGCTAGCGGGAGACCCTACGAGCAGTACTTC. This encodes CASSRGASGRPYEQYF.

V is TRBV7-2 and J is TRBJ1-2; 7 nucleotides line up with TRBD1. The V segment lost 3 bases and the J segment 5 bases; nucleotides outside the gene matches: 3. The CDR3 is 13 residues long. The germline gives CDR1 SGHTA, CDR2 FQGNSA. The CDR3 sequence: CASSFDRVYGYTF. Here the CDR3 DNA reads TGTGCCAGCAGCTTTGACAGGGTTTATGGCTACACCTTC. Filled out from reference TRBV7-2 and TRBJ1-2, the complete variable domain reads GAGVSQSPSNKVTEKGKDVELRCDPISGHTALYWYRQSLGQGLEFLIYFQGNSAPDKSGLPSDRFSAERTGGSVSTLTIQRTQQEDSAVYLCASSFDRVYGYTFGSGTRLTVV.

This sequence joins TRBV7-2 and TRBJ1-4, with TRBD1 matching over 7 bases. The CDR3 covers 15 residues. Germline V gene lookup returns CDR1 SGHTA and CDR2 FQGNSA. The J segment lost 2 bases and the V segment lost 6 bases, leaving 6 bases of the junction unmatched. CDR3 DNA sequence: TGTGCCAGCAGTCGACAGGGAAGGACTAATGAAAAACTGTTTTTT. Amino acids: CASSRQGRTNEKLFF.

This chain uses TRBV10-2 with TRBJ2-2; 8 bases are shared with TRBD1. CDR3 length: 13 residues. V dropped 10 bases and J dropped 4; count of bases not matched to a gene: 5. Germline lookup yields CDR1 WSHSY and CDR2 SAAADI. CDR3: CATRTGGTGELFF. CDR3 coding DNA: TGCGCCACCAGAACAGGGGGCACCGGGGAGCTGTTTTTT.

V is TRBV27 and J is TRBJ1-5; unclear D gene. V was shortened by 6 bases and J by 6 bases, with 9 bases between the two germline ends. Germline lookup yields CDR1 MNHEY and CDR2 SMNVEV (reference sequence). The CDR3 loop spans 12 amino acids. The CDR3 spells CASSNYGQPQHF. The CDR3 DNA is TGTGCCAGCAGCAACTACGGTCAGCCCCAGCATTTT.

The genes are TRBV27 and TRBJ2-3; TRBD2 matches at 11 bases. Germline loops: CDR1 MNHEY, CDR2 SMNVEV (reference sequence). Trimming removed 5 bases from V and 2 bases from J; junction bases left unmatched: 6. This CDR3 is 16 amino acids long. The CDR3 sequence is CASSIIAGGITDTQYF. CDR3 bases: TGTGCCAGCAGTATTATAGCGGGAGGGATCACAGATACGCAGTATTTT.

The CDR3 sequence: CASSLVQGSPGELFF. The CDR3 nucleotides are TGCGCCAGCAGCTTGGTGCAGGGAAGCCCCGGGGAGCTGTTTTTT. V and J are TRBV5-1 and TRBJ2-2, with D tentatively TRBD1 (5 bases). Germline V lookup: CDR1 SGHRS, CDR2 YFSETQ. Deletions cut 0 bases from V and 6 bases from J, with 12 bases between. CDR3 length equals 15 residues.

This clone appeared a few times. The chain's CDR3 is CATSRARGYEQYF. Written as DNA, the CDR3 is TGTGCCACCAGCAGAGCAAGGGGCTACGAGCAGTACTTC. This chain uses TRBV15 with TRBJ2-7, with TRBD1 as a possible D gene (5 bases). Germline CDR1 reads LNHNV; CDR2 reads YYDKDF (reference sequence). V was shortened by 1 base and J by 3 bases, with 7 bases between the two germline ends. The CDR3 loop spans 13 amino acids.

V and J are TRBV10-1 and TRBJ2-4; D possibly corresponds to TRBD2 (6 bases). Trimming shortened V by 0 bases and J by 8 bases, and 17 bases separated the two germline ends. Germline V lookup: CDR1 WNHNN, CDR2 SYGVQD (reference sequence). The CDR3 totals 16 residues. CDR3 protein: CASSESGTAGLDIQYF. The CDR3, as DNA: TGCGCCAGCAGTGAGTCGGGGACCGCGGGGTTGGACATTCAGTACTTC.

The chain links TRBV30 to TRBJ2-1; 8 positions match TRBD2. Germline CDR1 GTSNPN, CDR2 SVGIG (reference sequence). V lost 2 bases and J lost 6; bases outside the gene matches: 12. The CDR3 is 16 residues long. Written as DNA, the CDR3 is TGTGCCTGGAGTCTCCACGGGGTTAGCGGGACCAATGAGCAGTTCTTC. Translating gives CAWSLHGVSGTNEQFF. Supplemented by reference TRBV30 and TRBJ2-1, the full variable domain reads SQTIHQWPATLVQPVGSPLSLECTVEGTSNPNLYWYRQAAGRGLQLLFYSVGIGQISSEVPQNLSASRPQDRQFILSSKKLLLSDSGFYLCAWSLHGVSGTNEQFFGPGTRLTVL.

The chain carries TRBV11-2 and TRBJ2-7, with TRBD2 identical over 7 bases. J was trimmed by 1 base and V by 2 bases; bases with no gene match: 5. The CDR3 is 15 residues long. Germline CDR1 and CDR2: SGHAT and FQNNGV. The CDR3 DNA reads TGTGCCAGCAGCTTACTCGCGGGAGCGTCCTACGAGCAGTACTTC. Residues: CASSLLAGASYEQYF.

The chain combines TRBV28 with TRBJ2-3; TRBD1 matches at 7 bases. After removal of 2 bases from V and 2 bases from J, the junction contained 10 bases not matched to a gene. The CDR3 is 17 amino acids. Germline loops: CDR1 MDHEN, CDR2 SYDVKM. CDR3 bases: TGTGCCAGCAGTTTAACCGGGACAGCACTGATCACAGATACGCAGTATTTT. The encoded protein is CASSLTGTALITDTQYF.

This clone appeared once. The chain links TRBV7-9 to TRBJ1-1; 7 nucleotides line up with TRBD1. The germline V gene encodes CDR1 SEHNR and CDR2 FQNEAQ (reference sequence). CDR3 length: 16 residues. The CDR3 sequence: CETQLETGFVVTEAFF. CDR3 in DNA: TGTGAAACCCAACTCGAGACAGGGTTCGTAGTCACTGAAGCTTTCTTT.

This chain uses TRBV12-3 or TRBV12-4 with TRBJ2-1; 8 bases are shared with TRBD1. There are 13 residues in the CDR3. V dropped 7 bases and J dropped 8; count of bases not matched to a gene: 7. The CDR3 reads CASTPGGGDEQFF. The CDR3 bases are TGTGCCAGCACCCCAGGGGGCGGTGATGAGCAGTTCTTC.

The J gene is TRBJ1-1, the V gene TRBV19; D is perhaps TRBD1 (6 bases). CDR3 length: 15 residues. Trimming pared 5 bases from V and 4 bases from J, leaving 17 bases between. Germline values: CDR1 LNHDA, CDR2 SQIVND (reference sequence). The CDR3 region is CASSLSTGLGTEAFF. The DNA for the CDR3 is TGTGCCAGTAGTTTATCGACAGGATTGGGCACTGAAGCTTTCTTT.

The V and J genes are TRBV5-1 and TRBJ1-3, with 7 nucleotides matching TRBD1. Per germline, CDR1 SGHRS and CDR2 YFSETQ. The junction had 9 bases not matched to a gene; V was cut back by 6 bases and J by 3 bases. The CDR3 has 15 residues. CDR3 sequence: CASTPGQNFGNTIYF. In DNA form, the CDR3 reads TGCGCCAGCACCCCGGGACAGAACTTTGGAAACACCATATATTTT.

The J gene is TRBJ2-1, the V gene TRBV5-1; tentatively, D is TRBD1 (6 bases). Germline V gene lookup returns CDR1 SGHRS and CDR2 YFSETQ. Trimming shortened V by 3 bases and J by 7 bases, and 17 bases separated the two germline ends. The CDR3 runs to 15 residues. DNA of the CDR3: TGCGCCAGCAGCTCCGGGACAAGGGCGAAAAATGAGCAGTTCTTC. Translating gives CASSSGTRAKNEQFF.

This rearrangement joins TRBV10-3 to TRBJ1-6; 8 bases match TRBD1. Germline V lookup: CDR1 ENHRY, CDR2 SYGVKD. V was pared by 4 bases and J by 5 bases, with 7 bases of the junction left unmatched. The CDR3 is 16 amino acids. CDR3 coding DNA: TGTGCCATCAGTGCACTCCCGACAGGGGATAATTCACCCCTCCACTTT. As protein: CAISALPTGDNSPLHF.

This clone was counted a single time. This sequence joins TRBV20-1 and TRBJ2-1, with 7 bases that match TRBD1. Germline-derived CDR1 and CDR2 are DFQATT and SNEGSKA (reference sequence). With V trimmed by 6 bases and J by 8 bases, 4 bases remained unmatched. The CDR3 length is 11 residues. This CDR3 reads CSARTGHEQFF. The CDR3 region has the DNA TGCAGTGCCAGGACAGGACATGAGCAGTTCTTC.

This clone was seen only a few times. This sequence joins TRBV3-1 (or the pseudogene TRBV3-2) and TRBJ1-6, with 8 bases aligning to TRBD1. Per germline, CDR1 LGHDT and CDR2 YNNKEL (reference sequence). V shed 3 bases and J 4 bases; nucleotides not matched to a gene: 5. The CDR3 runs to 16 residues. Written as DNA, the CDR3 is TGTGCCAGCAGCCAGCGGACAGGGAGGTATAATTCACCCCTCCACTTT. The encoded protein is CASSQRTGRYNSPLHF.

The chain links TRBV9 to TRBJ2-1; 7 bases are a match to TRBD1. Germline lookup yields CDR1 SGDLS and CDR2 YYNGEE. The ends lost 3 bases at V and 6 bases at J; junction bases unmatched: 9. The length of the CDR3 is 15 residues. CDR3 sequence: CASSATGTVINEQFF. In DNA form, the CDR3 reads TGTGCCAGCAGCGCAACCGGGACAGTGATCAATGAGCAGTTCTTC. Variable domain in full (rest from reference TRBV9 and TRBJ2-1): DSGVTQTPKHLITATGQRVTLRCSPRSGDLSVYWYQQSLDQGLQFLIQYYNGEERAKGNILERFSAQQFPDLHSELNLSSLELGDSALYFCASSATGTVINEQFFGPGTRLTVL.

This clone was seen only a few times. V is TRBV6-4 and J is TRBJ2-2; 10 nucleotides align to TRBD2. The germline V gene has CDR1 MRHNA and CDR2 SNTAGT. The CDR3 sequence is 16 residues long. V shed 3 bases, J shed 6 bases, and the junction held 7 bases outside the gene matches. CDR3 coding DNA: TGTGCCAGCAGTGAAGAGGCTAGCGGGAGATCCGGGGAGCTGTTTTTT. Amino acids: CASSEEASGRSGELFF.

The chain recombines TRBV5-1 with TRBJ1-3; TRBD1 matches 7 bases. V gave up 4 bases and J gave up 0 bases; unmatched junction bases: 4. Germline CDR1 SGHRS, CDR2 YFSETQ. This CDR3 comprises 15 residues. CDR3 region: CASSLGTDSGNTIYF. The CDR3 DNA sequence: TGCGCCAGCAGCCTCGGGACAGACTCTGGAAACACCATATATTTT.

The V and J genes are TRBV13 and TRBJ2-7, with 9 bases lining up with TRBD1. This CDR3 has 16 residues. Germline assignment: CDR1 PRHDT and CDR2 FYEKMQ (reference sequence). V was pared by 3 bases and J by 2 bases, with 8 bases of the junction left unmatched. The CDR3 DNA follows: TGTGCCAGCAGCTTGAGTTTAGGACAGGGGCCCTACGAGCAGTACTTC. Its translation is CASSLSLGQGPYEQYF.

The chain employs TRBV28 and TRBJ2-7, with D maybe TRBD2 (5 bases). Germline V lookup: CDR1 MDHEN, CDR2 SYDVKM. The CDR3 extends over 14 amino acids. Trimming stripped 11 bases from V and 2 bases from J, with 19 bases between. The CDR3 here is CACSVGGLPYEQYF. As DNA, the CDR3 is TGTGCCTGCTCGGTCGGAGGCCTCCCCTACGAGCAGTACTTC.

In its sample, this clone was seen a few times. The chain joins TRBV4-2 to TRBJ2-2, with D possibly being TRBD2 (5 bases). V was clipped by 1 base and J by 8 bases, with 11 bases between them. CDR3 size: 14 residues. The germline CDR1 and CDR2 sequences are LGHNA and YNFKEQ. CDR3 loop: CASSQAEEVGELFF. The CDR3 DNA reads TGTGCCAGCAGCCAAGCGGAGGAGGTGGGGGAGCTGTTTTTT.